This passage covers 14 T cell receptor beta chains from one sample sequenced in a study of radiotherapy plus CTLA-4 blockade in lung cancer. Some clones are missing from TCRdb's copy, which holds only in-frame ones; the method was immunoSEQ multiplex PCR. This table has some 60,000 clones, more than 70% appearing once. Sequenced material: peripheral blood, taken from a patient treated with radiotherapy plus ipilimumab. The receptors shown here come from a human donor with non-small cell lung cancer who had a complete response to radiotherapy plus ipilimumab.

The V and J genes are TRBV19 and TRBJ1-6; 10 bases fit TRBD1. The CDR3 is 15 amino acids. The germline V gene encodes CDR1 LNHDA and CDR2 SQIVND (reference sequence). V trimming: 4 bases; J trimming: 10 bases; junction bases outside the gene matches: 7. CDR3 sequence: CASSTRTGGSSPLHF. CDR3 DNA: TGTGCCAGTAGTACTCGGACAGGGGGAAGCTCACCCCTCCACTTT.

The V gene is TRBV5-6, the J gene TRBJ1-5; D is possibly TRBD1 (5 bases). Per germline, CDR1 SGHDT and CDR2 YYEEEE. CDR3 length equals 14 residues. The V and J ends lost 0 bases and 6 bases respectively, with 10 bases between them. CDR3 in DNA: TGTGCCAGCAGCTTGGAGGGGCGGGGTCAGCCCCAGCATTTT. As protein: CASSLEGRGQPQHF.

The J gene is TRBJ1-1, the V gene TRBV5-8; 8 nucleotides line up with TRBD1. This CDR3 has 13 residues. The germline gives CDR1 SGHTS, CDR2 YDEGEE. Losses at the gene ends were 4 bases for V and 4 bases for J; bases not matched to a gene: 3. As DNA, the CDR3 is TGTGCCAGCAGCCTACAGGGGGGCACTGAAGCTTTCTTT. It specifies CASSLQGGTEAFF.

This chain's CDR3 is CASGGRGKMNTEAFF. DNA of the CDR3: TGTGCCAGTGGTGGCCGGGGTAAAATGAACACTGAAGCTTTCTTT. The V and J genes are TRBV27 and TRBJ1-1; no clear D. Trimming removed 9 bases from V and 0 bases from J, with 17 bases in between. Germline assignment: CDR1 MNHEY and CDR2 SMNVEV (reference sequence). The CDR3 length is 15 residues.

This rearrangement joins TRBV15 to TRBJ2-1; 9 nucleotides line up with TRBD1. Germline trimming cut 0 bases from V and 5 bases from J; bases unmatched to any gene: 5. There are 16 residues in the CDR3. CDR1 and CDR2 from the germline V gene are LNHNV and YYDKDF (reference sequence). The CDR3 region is CATSRDFGQGNNEQFF. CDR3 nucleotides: TGTGCCACCAGCAGAGATTTTGGACAGGGGAACAATGAGCAGTTCTTC.

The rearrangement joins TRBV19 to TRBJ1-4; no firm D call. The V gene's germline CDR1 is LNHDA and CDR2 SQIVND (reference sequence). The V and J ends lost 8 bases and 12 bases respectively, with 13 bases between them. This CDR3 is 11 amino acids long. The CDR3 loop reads CASRYSGELFF. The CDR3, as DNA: TGTGCCAGTCGTTATTCAGGCGAACTGTTTTTT.

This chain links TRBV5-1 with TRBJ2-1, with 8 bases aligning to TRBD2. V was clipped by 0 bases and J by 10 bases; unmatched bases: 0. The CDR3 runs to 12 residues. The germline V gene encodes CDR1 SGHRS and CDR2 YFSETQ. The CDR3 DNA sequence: TGCGCCAGCAGCTTGGTAGCGGGAGAGCAGTTCTTC. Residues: CASSLVAGEQFF.

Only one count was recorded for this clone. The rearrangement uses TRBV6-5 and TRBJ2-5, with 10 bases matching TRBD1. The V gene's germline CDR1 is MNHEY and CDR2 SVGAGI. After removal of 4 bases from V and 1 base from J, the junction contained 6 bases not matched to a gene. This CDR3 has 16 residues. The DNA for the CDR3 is TGTGCCAGCAGTTTCCGGACAGGGGGTGGCCAAGAGACCCAGTACTTC. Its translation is CASSFRTGGGQETQYF.

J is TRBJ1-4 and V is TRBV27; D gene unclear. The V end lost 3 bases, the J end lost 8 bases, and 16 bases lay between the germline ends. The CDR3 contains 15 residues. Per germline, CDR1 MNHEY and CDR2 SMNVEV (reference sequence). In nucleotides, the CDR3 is TGTGCCAGCAGTTTCTTAGGACTAGGAGGCGAAAAACTGTTTTTT. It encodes CASSFLGLGGEKLFF.

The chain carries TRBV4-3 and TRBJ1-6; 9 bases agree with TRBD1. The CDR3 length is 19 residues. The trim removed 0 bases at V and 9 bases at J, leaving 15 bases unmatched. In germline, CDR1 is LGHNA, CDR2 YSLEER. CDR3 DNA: TGCGCCAGCAGCCAAGATGCAATCGGGGAGTTGGACAGGGGTTCACCCCTCCACTTT. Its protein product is CASSQDAIGELDRGSPLHF.

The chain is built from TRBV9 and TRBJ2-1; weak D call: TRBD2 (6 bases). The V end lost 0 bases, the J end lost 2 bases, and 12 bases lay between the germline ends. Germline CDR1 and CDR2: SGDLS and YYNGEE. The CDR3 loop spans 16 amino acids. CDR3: CASSVVGTGAYNEQFF. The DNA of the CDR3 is TGTGCCAGCAGCGTAGTTGGGACTGGGGCCTACAATGAGCAGTTCTTC.

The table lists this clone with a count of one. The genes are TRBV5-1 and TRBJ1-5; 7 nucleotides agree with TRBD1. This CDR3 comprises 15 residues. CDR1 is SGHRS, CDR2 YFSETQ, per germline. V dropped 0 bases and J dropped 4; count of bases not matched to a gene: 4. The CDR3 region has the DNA TGCGCCAGCAGCTTGGGGGACAGACTAAATCAGCCCCAGCATTTT. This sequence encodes CASSLGDRLNQPQHF.

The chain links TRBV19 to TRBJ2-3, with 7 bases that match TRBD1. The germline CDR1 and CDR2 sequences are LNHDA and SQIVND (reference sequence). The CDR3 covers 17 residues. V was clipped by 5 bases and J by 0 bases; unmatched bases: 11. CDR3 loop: CASSWDSHPSSTDTQYF. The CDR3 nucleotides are TGTGCCAGTAGTTGGGACAGCCACCCCTCTAGCACAGATACGCAGTATTTT.

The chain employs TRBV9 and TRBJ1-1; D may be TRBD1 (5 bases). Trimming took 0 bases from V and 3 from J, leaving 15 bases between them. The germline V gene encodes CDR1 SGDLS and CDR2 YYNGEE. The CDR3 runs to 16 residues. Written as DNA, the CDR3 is TGTGCCAGCAGCGTAGGAAGGACACGCAGGGACACTGAAGCTTTCTTT. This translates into CASSVGRTRRDTEAFF.